This T cell receptor (beta chain) appears in the sequencing data of a study of T cells in Graves' hyperthyroidism and ophthalmopathy. For the study at large: Staff took peripheral blood when the initial diagnosis was made, before any treatment began.

There are many counts of this clonotype. Its target is unknown. For ophthalmopathy patients, the Clinical Activity Score was at least 3 and the NOSPECS grade at least 4; duration was under 3 months. Those patients with uncontrolled infection, other autoimmune disease, pregnancy or lactation were excluded. The CDR3 contains 14 residues. V lost 4 bases and J lost 4, with 11 bases in between. Germline values: CDR1 SEHNR, CDR2 FQNEAQ (reference sequence). There were TCR beta CDR3 regions amplified from RNA transcripts. The HTBI primer set was used in a first-round RT-PCR of the TCR CDR3. Using its own MiXCR run on the multiplex PCR reads, TCRdb lists one record per CDR3 protein. The profile shows around 600,000 distinct CDR3 sequences, over 12% of them singletons. Study outcomes and limitations: The authors' 13 V-J model separated ophthalmopathy from stable hyperthyroidism.

The J gene is TRBJ2-1, the V gene TRBV7-9, with D unresolved. The TCR originated in a young woman with Graves' ophthalmopathy. Material: blood. In DNA, the CDR3 is TGTGCCAGCAGCTCCAGTGCCCGATACAATGAGCAGTTCTTC. Protein sequence: CASSSSARYNEQFF.